The clone carrying this TCR beta chain was detected many times. Unique molecular identifiers were incorporated into the prepared TCRbeta library. TCRdb redid the calling of the PCR reads with MiXCR, one entry per CDR3 protein. Here the sample spans approximately 240,000 distinct CDR3 sequences, approximately 9.7% being singletons. This sample was included in a study of T-cell reconstitution after alpha-beta-depleted transplantation in children. The V and J ends lost 5 bases and 0 bases respectively, with 8 bases between them. Per germline, CDR1 ENHRY and CDR2 SYGVKD. CDR3 length: 14 amino acids. This chain connects TRBV10-3 to TRBJ1-5, with D uncertain. This specimen was PBMCs from the stem cell graft donor, taken from the stem cell graft. This TCR came from a human donor who donated a stem cell graft to a child with SCID. The CDR3 sequence is CAISREYSNQPQHF. The DNA for the CDR3 is TGTGCCATCAGTAGAGAGTATAGCAATCAGCCCCAGCATTTT.